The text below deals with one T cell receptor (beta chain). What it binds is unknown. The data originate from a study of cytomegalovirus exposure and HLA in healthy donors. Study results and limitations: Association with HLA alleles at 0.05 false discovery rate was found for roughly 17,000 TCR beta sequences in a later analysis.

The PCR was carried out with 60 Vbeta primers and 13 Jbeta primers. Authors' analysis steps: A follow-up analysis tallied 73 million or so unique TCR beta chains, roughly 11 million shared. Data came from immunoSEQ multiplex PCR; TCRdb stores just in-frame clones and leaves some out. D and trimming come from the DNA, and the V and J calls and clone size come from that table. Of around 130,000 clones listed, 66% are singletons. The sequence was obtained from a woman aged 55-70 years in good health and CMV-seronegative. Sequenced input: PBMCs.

The CDR3 DNA is TGTGCCAGCAGCTTAGAAGGGACTTACCAAGAGACCCAGTACTTC. Amino acids: CASSLEGTYQETQYF. This rearrangement joins TRBV7-2 to TRBJ2-5; weak D call: TRBD2 (6 bases). The CDR3 is 15 residues long. The V end lost 1 base, the J end lost 0 bases, and 9 bases lay between the germline ends. CDR1 SGHTA and CDR2 FQGNSA come from the germline V gene.